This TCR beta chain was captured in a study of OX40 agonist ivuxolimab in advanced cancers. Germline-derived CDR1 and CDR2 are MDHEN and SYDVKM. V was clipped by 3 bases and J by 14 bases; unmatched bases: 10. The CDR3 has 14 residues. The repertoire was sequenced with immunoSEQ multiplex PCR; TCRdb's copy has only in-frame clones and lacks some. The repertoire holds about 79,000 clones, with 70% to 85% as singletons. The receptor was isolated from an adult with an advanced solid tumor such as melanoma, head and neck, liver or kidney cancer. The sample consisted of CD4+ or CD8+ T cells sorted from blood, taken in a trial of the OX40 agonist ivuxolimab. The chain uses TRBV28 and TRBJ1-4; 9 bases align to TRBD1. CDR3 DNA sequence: TGTGCCAGCAGTTTCATGGGACAGGGCAGGTCCCTGTTTTTT. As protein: CASSFMGQGRSLFF. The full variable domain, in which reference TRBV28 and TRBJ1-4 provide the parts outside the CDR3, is DVKVTQSSRYLVKRTGEKVFLECVQDMDHENMFWYRQDPGLGLRLIYFSYDVKMKEKGDIPEGYSVSREKKERFSLILESASTNQTSMYLCASSFMGQGRSLFFGSGTQLSVL.